This TCR beta chain was captured by sequencing in a study of cytomegalovirus exposure and HLA in healthy donors. Study-wide findings and caveats: The authors listed around 150 TCR beta chains as cytomegalovirus-associated.

The V gene's germline CDR1 is SSHAT and CDR2 FNYEAQ (reference sequence). Deletions cut 0 bases from V and 0 bases from J, with 4 bases between. The CDR3 has 14 amino acids. On this clone itself: The antigen remains unidentified.

Assay: immunoSEQ multiplex PCR; the TCRdb copy retains only in-frame clones and omits some. Seen here are over 150,000 clones, about 80% observed once, and the top ten hold 2.5% to 3%. The sequenced material came from PBMCs. The origin of this receptor is a woman younger than 30 in good health and CMV-seropositive. J is TRBJ2-3 and V is TRBV7-7; D uncertain. The CDR3 bases are TGTGCCAGCAGCTTAGCCGGTAGCACAGATACGCAGTATTTT. This sequence encodes CASSLAGSTDTQYF. The whole variable domain, remainder taken from reference TRBV7-7 and TRBJ2-3, is GAGVSQSPRYKVTKRGQDVTLRCDPISSHATLYWYQQALGQGPEFLTYFNYEAQPDKSGLPSDRFSAERPEGSISTLTIQRTEQRDSAMYRCASSLAGSTDTQYFGPGTRLTVL.